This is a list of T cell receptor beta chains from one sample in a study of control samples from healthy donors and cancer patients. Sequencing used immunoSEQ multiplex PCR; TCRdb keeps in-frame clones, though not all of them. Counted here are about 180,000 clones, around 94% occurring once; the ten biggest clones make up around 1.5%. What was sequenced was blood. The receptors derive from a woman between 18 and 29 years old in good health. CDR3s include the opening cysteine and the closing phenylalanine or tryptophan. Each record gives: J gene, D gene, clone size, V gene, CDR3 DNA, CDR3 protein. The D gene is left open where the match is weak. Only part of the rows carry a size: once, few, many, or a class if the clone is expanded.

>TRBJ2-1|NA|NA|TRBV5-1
TGCGCCAGCAGCTTGGCCTCTAGCAATGAGCAGTTCTTC
CASSLASSNEQFF
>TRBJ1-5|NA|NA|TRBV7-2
TGTGCCAGCAGCTTAAGCCACGGCAATCAGCCCCAGCATTTT
CASSLSHGNQPQHF
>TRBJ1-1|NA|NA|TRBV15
TGTGCCACCAGCTTGGACACGAACACTGAAGCTTTCTTT
CATSLDTNTEAFF
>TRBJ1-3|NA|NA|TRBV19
TGTGCCAGTAGTGTACAGGACAGTTGGAGCTCTGGAAACACCATATATTTT
CASSVQDSWSSGNTIYF
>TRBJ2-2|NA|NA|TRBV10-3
TGTGCCATTCTCGCCCTAGATACCGACGGTACCGGGGAGCTGTTTTTT
CAILALDTDGTGELFF
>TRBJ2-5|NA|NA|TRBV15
TGTGCCACCAGCGGAGGAGAGGAGGGCCCTGGGGAGACCCAGTACTTC
CATSGGEEGPGETQYF
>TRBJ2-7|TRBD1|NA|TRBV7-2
TGTGCCAGCAGCTCAGGGGACAGGGAGTACTTC
CASSSGDREYF
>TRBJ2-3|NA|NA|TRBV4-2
TGTGCCAGCAGCCAAGGTTGGGGCAGGGATCTCTCTAGCACAGATACGCAGTATTTT
CASSQGWGRDLSSTDTQYF
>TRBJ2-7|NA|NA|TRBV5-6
TGTGCCAGCAGCTTGGAGGGGCTCACCTACGAGCAGTACTTC
CASSLEGLTYEQYF
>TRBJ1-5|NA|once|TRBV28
TGTGCCAGCAGTTTTGGTCCCCCTGGGGCAGGGAGCTACCAGCCCCAGCATTTT
CASSFGPPGAGSYQPQHF
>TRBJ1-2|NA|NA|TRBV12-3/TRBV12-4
TGTGCCAGCAGTTTAGACGGTGGCTACACCTTC
CASSLDGGYTF
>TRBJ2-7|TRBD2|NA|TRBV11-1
TGTGCCAGCAGTCATACTAGCGGGCTCTCCTACGAGCAGTACTTC
CASSHTSGLSYEQYF
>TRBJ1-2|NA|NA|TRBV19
TGTGCCAGTAATTACAGGGAGAACTATGGCTACACCTTC
CASNYRENYGYTF
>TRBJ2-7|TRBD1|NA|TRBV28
TGTGCCAGCAGGTATAACTACCGGGACAGGGGCGAGTACTTC
CASRYNYRDRGEYF
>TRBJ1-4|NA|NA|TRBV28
TGTGCCAGCAGTTTAGGTGGCAGGGGACTGTTTTTT
CASSLGGRGLFF
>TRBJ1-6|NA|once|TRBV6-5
TGTGCCAGCAGCGTAGGGGAAGATAATTCACCCCTCCACTTT
CASSVGEDNSPLHF
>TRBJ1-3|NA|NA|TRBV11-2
TGTGCCAGCAGCCCCGGACTTGGAAACACCATATATTTT
CASSPGLGNTIYF
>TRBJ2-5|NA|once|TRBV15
TGTGCCACCAGCAGAGATCGAGTAGAGACCCAGTACTTC
CATSRDRVETQYF
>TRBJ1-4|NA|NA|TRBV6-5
TGTGCCAGCAGTTCGTCCCTCAGGGGATACCTGTTTTTT
CASSSSLRGYLFF
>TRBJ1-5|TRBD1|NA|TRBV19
TGTGCCAGTGACTCCCCGGAGACAGGGGGAAATCAGCCCCAGCATTTT
CASDSPETGGNQPQHF
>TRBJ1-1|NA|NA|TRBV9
TGTGCCAGCAGCGTAGCGAATCAGGGCGATGAAGCTTTCTTT
CASSVANQGDEAFF
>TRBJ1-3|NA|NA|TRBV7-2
TGTGCCAGCAGCTTGCCGGGGAACACCATATATTTT
CASSLPGNTIYF
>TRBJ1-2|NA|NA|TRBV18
TGTGCCAGCTCACCCGCCCAAGGGGCAGATGGCTACACCTTC
CASSPAQGADGYTF
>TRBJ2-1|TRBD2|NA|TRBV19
TGTGCCAGTAGAAGACTAGCGGGAGTATACAATGAGCAGTTCTTC
CASRRLAGVYNEQFF
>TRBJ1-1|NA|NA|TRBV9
TGTGCCAGCAGCGTAGACCGGCACACTGAAGCTTTCTTT
CASSVDRHTEAFF
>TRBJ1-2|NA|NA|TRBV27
TGTGCCAGCAGTTCGGGACTGACTAACTATGGCTACACCTTC
CASSSGLTNYGYTF